A selection of T cell receptor beta chains follows, all from one sample in a study of blood T cells in healthy people across ages. TCRdb fed the 5' RACE reads into MiXCR, producing one record per CDR3 protein. There are over a million distinct CDR3 sequences in the sample; under 45% occur only once, and approximately 17% lies in the top ten. Material: blood. These receptors were obtained from a woman in her fifties or sixties in good health. CDR3s include the opening cysteine and the closing phenylalanine or tryptophan. Each record gives: V gene, clone size, J gene, CDR3 length, D gene, CDR3 DNA, CDR3 protein. D genes are given only for firm matches. Not every row has a clone size; where given, it reads once, few, many or a size class.

>TRBV29-1|many|TRBJ2-7|15|TRBD2
TGCAGCGTTGAAGACTTCACTAGCGGAGGGTTCGCGCAGTACTTC
CSVEDFTSGGFAQYF
>TRBV12-3/TRBV12-4|few|TRBJ1-2|15|NA
TGTGCCAGCAGTCCGACGGCCACTGTCGGGATGGGCTACACCTTC
CASSPTATVGMGYTF
>TRBV12-3/TRBV12-4|few|TRBJ2-1|15|TRBD2
TGTGCCAGCAGTCCGAGCGGGAGGCCAGGCAATGAGCAGTTCTTC
CASSPSGRPGNEQFF
>TRBV7-6|NA|TRBJ2-5|16|TRBD2
TGTGCCAGCAGCTTAGAGGGACTAGCGACCGAAGAGACCCAGTACTTC
CASSLEGLATEETQYF
>TRBV5-1|NA|TRBJ2-4|16|NA
TGCGCCAGCAGCTTGGGCCTCCTGGCCGGCTCCTATGGGCAGTACTTC
CASSLGLLAGSYGQYF
>TRBV5-1|NA|TRBJ2-5|15|NA
TGCGCCAGCAGCCAGTTCGTGGGGCCAGCGGAGACCCAGTACTTC
CASSQFVGPAETQYF
>TRBV20-1|NA|TRBJ2-1|15|TRBD2
TGCAGTGCCCCGAATAGCGGGAGTGCCTACAATGAGCAGTTCTTC
CSAPNSGSAYNEQFF
>TRBV7-2|NA|TRBJ2-7|15|TRBD2
TGTGCCAGCAGGAAAGGGACTAGCGGAATCTACGAGCAGTACTTC
CASRKGTSGIYEQYF
>TRBV4-2|NA|TRBJ1-2|15|TRBD1
TGTGCCAGCAGCCAAGACGGACAGGATGGAGGAGGCTACACCTTC
CASSQDGQDGGGYTF
>TRBV29-1|many|TRBJ2-5|12|NA
TGCAGCGTTGTGGGCGGGGAAGAGACCCAGTACTTC
CSVVGGEETQYF
>TRBV2|NA|TRBJ2-1|13|NA
TGTGCCAGCAGTGTCAAGCGGGCCGGGGAGCAGTTCTTC
CASSVKRAGEQFF
>TRBV7-2|NA|TRBJ2-3|16|NA
TGTGCCAGCAGCTTAGCCACTAGCTGGGCCCCAGATACGCAGTATTTT
CASSLATSWAPDTQYF
>TRBV4-1|NA|TRBJ1-2|14|NA
TGCGCCAGCACCAGGACAGCTGCTAACTATGGCTACACCTTC
CASTRTAANYGYTF
>TRBV6-2/TRBV6-3|few|TRBJ2-1|15|NA
TGTGCCAGTAGCATGCCTTTAGGCTCCTACAATGAGCAGTTCTTC
CASSMPLGSYNEQFF
>TRBV4-1|NA|TRBJ2-3|15|NA
TGCGCCAGCAGCCGACAGTCCTCTAGCGATGATACGCAGTATTTT
CASSRQSSSDDTQYF
>TRBV6-1|NA|TRBJ1-1|15|NA
TGTGCCGGCAGTGCTATCAGGGGAATGAACACTGAAGCTTTCTTT
CAGSAIRGMNTEAFF